The clone carrying this T cell receptor (beta chain) has just a few counts. Its antigen is unidentified. These data come from a study of identical twins. The cDNA had a unique molecular identifier and a template-switch universal primer site. TCRdb processed the 5' RACE reads anew with MiXCR; each CDR3 protein has one entry. The data contain around 340,000 distinct CDR3 sequences, approximately 8.7% of them singletons. The germline CDR1 and CDR2 sequences are SNHLY and FYNNEI. J lost 2 bases, V lost 8 bases, and 3 bases had no gene match. This CDR3 is built from 14 residues. Study outcomes and limitations: Beta out-of-frame sequences showed weaker excess twin sharing.

This TCR derives from a woman in her 50s in good health. This chain connects TRBV2 to TRBJ2-1, with 10 bases lining up with TRBD1. The sequencing input was naive T cells sorted from blood. The CDR3, as DNA: TGTGCCAGCCGGGACAGGGGTACCTACAATGAGCAGTTCTTC. It translates to CASRDRGTYNEQFF.